The rows below give T cell receptor beta chains drawn from one sample of a study of identical twins. One entry per CDR3 protein, called by TCRdb with MiXCR from the 5' RACE reads. The table has more than 400,000 distinct CDR3 sequences, 15% seen once. These records were also assigned to another study, of yellow fever vaccine responses in identical twins.

Sequences were obtained from CD4+ T cells sorted from blood. The receptors were sampled from a woman between 18 and 30 years old in good health. Both conserved end residues are part of each CDR3. The order of the fields is V gene, D gene, clone size, J gene, CDR3 DNA, CDR3 protein. D genes are given only for firm matches. Only some rows state a clone size, as once, few, many or a class for expanded clones.

V gene: TRBV6-9; D gene: .; clone size: .; J gene: TRBJ1-1; CDR3 DNA: TGTGCCAAGAAGTTCAACACTGAAGCTTTCTTT; CDR3 protein: CAKKFNTEAFF
V gene: TRBV7-9; D gene: TRBD2; clone size: many; J gene: TRBJ2-1; CDR3 DNA: TGTGCCAGCAGCTTGGTACTAGCGGCCTACAATGAGCAGTTCTTC; CDR3 protein: CASSLVLAAYNEQFF
V gene: TRBV2; D gene: TRBD1; clone size: .; J gene: TRBJ1-2; CDR3 DNA: TGTGCCAGCAAAGGTTGGACAGGGCCCTATGGCTACACCTTC; CDR3 protein: CASKGWTGPYGYTF
V gene: TRBV28; D gene: .; clone size: few; J gene: TRBJ1-1; CDR3 DNA: TGTGCCAGCAGTTCTAACCCCCTCAGGGCCACTGAAGCTTTCTTT; CDR3 protein: CASSSNPLRATEAFF
V gene: TRBV27; D gene: TRBD1; clone size: once; J gene: TRBJ2-4; CDR3 DNA: TGTGCCAGCAGTTTAACAGGGGGCCAAAACCTTCAGTACTTC; CDR3 protein: CASSLTGGQNLQYF
V gene: TRBV5-1; D gene: .; clone size: few; J gene: TRBJ2-7; CDR3 DNA: TGCGCCAGCAGCCCCATCACCGAAATAGGCGAGCAGTACTTC; CDR3 protein: CASSPITEIGEQYF
V gene: TRBV7-2; D gene: .; clone size: few; J gene: TRBJ2-3; CDR3 DNA: TGTGCCAGCAGCAGGAGGACACGAGATACGCAGTATTTT; CDR3 protein: CASSRRTRDTQYF
V gene: TRBV4-1; D gene: .; clone size: .; J gene: TRBJ1-5; CDR3 DNA: TGCGCCAGCAGCCAAGATATGGGGTGGAATCAGCCCCAGCATTTT; CDR3 protein: CASSQDMGWNQPQHF
V gene: TRBV3-1; D gene: TRBD1; clone size: .; J gene: TRBJ2-1; CDR3 DNA: TGTGCCAGCAGCCAAGCGGGGACAGGGTTGATCTCTGGGCAGTTCTTC; CDR3 protein: CASSQAGTGLISGQFF
V gene: TRBV12-3/TRBV12-4; D gene: .; clone size: few; J gene: TRBJ1-5; CDR3 DNA: TGTGCCAGCAGTCCCGCTGGTTCCAGCAATCAGCCCCAGCATTTT; CDR3 protein: CASSPAGSSNQPQHF
V gene: TRBV10-1; D gene: .; clone size: few; J gene: TRBJ1-5; CDR3 DNA: TGCGCCAGCAGTGATTTCAGCAATCAGCCCCAGCATTTT; CDR3 protein: CASSDFSNQPQHF
V gene: TRBV4-1; D gene: .; clone size: .; J gene: TRBJ1-1; CDR3 DNA: TGCGCCAGCAGCTTCGGTTTGAGGACCGGCGTGAACACTGAAGCTTTCTTT; CDR3 protein: CASSFGLRTGVNTEAFF
V gene: TRBV7-7; D gene: TRBD2; clone size: .; J gene: TRBJ2-1; CDR3 DNA: TGTGCCAGCAGCTTAGGACTAGCGTCCAATGAGCAGTTCTTC; CDR3 protein: CASSLGLASNEQFF
V gene: TRBV29-1; D gene: TRBD2; clone size: few; J gene: TRBJ2-7; CDR3 DNA: TGCAGCGTTGAAGGATCGGCGGGAGAGGAGTCCGAGCAGTACTTC; CDR3 protein: CSVEGSAGEESEQYF
V gene: TRBV20-1; D gene: .; clone size: few; J gene: TRBJ2-5; CDR3 DNA: TGCAGTGTCCCATGGGGCACAAGGATTCAGTACTTC; CDR3 protein: CSVPWGTRIQYF
V gene: TRBV5-1; D gene: .; clone size: .; J gene: TRBJ2-3; CDR3 DNA: TGCGCCAGCGGCCCCGGAGGGGTCGGGTCCACAGATACGCAGTATTTT; CDR3 protein: CASGPGGVGSTDTQYF
V gene: TRBV20-1; D gene: TRBD2; clone size: few; J gene: TRBJ2-3; CDR3 DNA: TGCAGTGCTAGAGGCGACTCGCGGGAGAAGGGAGATACGCAGTATTTT; CDR3 protein: CSARGDSREKGDTQYF
V gene: TRBV6-1; D gene: TRBD2; clone size: few; J gene: TRBJ2-7; CDR3 DNA: TGTGCCAGCACCCATGGGACTAGCGGCTACGAGCAGTACTTC; CDR3 protein: CASTHGTSGYEQYF
V gene: TRBV12-3/TRBV12-4; D gene: .; clone size: .; J gene: TRBJ2-5; CDR3 DNA: TGTGCCAGCAGGAAGACGCCCCGTGGGAGCGGGGAGACCCAGTACTTC; CDR3 protein: CASRKTPRGSGETQYF
V gene: TRBV18; D gene: TRBD1; clone size: few; J gene: TRBJ2-7; CDR3 DNA: TGTGCCAGCTCACCGCCAGGGGGTTTTGTCGAGCAGTACTTC; CDR3 protein: CASSPPGGFVEQYF
V gene: TRBV20-1; D gene: .; clone size: few; J gene: TRBJ2-2; CDR3 DNA: TGCAGTGCTAGAGTTGGGGCCGCGAACACCGGGGAGCTGTTTTTT; CDR3 protein: CSARVGAANTGELFF
V gene: TRBV11-2; D gene: .; clone size: .; J gene: TRBJ2-6; CDR3 DNA: TGTGCCAGCAGCTTAGGACGGACCTACTCTGGGGCCAACGTCCTGACTTTC; CDR3 protein: CASSLGRTYSGANVLTF
V gene: TRBV10-3; D gene: TRBD1; clone size: .; J gene: TRBJ1-1; CDR3 DNA: TGTGCCATCAGTGAGACAGGGGGCTTCTCAGCTTTCTTT; CDR3 protein: CAISETGGFSAFF
V gene: TRBV20-1; D gene: .; clone size: few; J gene: TRBJ2-2; CDR3 DNA: TGCAGTGCTAGAGATCTAGCAAAAAACACCGGGGAGCTGTTTTTT; CDR3 protein: CSARDLAKNTGELFF
V gene: TRBV12-3/TRBV12-4; D gene: .; clone size: .; J gene: TRBJ2-7; CDR3 DNA: TGTGCCAGCAGTTTTAGAATGCGAGCCGAGCAGTACTTC; CDR3 protein: CASSFRMRAEQYF
V gene: TRBV20-1; D gene: TRBD2; clone size: .; J gene: TRBJ2-7; CDR3 DNA: TGCAGTGCTAGCCTGACTAGCGGGAGGGACGAGCAGTACTTC; CDR3 protein: CSASLTSGRDEQYF
V gene: TRBV12-3/TRBV12-4; D gene: .; clone size: few; J gene: TRBJ1-1; CDR3 DNA: TGTGCCAGCAGTCCCCGGGCTGAAGCTTTCTTT; CDR3 protein: CASSPRAEAFF
V gene: TRBV3-1; D gene: TRBD2; clone size: .; J gene: TRBJ2-2; CDR3 DNA: TGTGCCAGCAGCCTTAGCGGGGGGGCGCCCGGGGAGCTGTTTTTT; CDR3 protein: CASSLSGGAPGELFF
V gene: TRBV29-1; D gene: .; clone size: many; J gene: TRBJ2-1; CDR3 DNA: TGCAGCGTTGACTCTGGTTTGGGTAGCAATGAGCAGTTCTTC; CDR3 protein: CSVDSGLGSNEQFF
V gene: TRBV11-2; D gene: TRBD1; clone size: many; J gene: TRBJ1-1; CDR3 DNA: TGTGCCAGCAGCTTAGGGGACAGGGTTATTAAAGGGGCTGAAGCTTTCTTT; CDR3 protein: CASSLGDRVIKGAEAFF
V gene: TRBV5-1; D gene: .; clone size: .; J gene: TRBJ1-5; CDR3 DNA: TGCGCCAGCAGCTTGGTGGGTCTAGGGCAGCCCCAGCATTTT; CDR3 protein: CASSLVGLGQPQHF
V gene: TRBV5-1; D gene: .; clone size: .; J gene: TRBJ1-4; CDR3 DNA: TGCGCCAGCACATCGGGTCATAATGAAAAACTGTTTTTT; CDR3 protein: CASTSGHNEKLFF
V gene: TRBV28; D gene: .; clone size: .; J gene: TRBJ1-5; CDR3 DNA: TGTGCCAGCAGTTCCTCCCTGCAGCCCCAGCATTTT; CDR3 protein: CASSSSLQPQHF
V gene: TRBV29-1; D gene: TRBD1; clone size: few; J gene: TRBJ1-2; CDR3 DNA: TGCAGCGTTGGTGGGACAGCTGGGGGCTACACCTTC; CDR3 protein: CSVGGTAGGYTF
V gene: TRBV4-2; D gene: TRBD2; clone size: few; J gene: TRBJ2-7; CDR3 DNA: TGTGCCAGCAGCCGACTCGGGACTAGCGGGCCTTTTGGGTACGAGCAGTACTTC; CDR3 protein: CASSRLGTSGPFGYEQYF
V gene: TRBV4-1; D gene: TRBD1; clone size: few; J gene: TRBJ2-1; CDR3 DNA: TGCGCCAGCAGCCCGGGACAGGCCTCCTACAATGAGCAGTTCTTC; CDR3 protein: CASSPGQASYNEQFF
V gene: TRBV6-5; D gene: TRBD2; clone size: few; J gene: TRBJ2-5; CDR3 DNA: TGTGCCAGCAGTTACGCGCCAGCGGGGGGTGGGACCCAGTACTTC; CDR3 protein: CASSYAPAGGGTQYF
V gene: TRBV7-2; D gene: .; clone size: many; J gene: TRBJ1-5; CDR3 DNA: TGTGCCAGCAGCTTGTGGGACAGCAATCAGCCCCAGCATTTT; CDR3 protein: CASSLWDSNQPQHF
V gene: TRBV12-3/TRBV12-4; D gene: .; clone size: few; J gene: TRBJ1-5; CDR3 DNA: TGTGCCAGCAGTTTTGGGGGGCAGAAAAATCAGCCCCAGCATTTT; CDR3 protein: CASSFGGQKNQPQHF
V gene: TRBV12-3/TRBV12-4; D gene: TRBD2; clone size: few; J gene: TRBJ2-3; CDR3 DNA: TGTGCCAGCAGCCACCGACTAGCGGGACGGGTAGATACGCAGTATTTT; CDR3 protein: CASSHRLAGRVDTQYF
V gene: TRBV2; D gene: .; clone size: few; J gene: TRBJ2-4; CDR3 DNA: TGTGCCAGCAGTGAAGGAGGACCCCGCATAAACATTCAGTACTTC; CDR3 protein: CASSEGGPRINIQYF
V gene: TRBV6-1; D gene: TRBD2; clone size: .; J gene: TRBJ2-3; CDR3 DNA: TGTGCCAGCAGTCGGACTAGAGTTGTAGATACGCAGTATTTT; CDR3 protein: CASSRTRVVDTQYF
V gene: TRBV20-1; D gene: .; clone size: .; J gene: TRBJ2-7; CDR3 DNA: TGCAGTGCTAGTAGCGGAACCTGGGGGGAGCAGTACTTC; CDR3 protein: CSASSGTWGEQYF
V gene: TRBV12-3/TRBV12-4; D gene: .; clone size: few; J gene: TRBJ1-1; CDR3 DNA: TGTGCCAGCAGTTTGTGGGCCTCGAACACTGAAGCTTTCTTT; CDR3 protein: CASSLWASNTEAFF
V gene: TRBV27; D gene: .; clone size: few; J gene: TRBJ1-6; CDR3 DNA: TGTGCCAGCAGTAATCGGGAGACCGGTTCACCCCTCCACTTT; CDR3 protein: CASSNRETGSPLHF
V gene: TRBV29-1; D gene: .; clone size: many; J gene: TRBJ2-1; CDR3 DNA: TGCAGCGTTGGGGGGTCCCCCTACAATGAGCAGTTCTTC; CDR3 protein: CSVGGSPYNEQFF
V gene: TRBV3-1; D gene: TRBD2; clone size: .; J gene: TRBJ2-7; CDR3 DNA: TGTGCCAGCAGCCCCTTAGCGGGAGAGGGGCCCTACGAGCAGTACTTC; CDR3 protein: CASSPLAGEGPYEQYF
V gene: TRBV7-9; D gene: .; clone size: few; J gene: TRBJ2-3; CDR3 DNA: TGTGCCAGCAGCTTGGACCTAACTAGCCCCAGGGGGGATACGCAGTATTTT; CDR3 protein: CASSLDLTSPRGDTQYF
V gene: TRBV11-2; D gene: TRBD2; clone size: few; J gene: TRBJ2-4; CDR3 DNA: TGTGCCAGCAGCCCGCTAGCGGGGAAGGCCAAAAACATTCAGTACTTC; CDR3 protein: CASSPLAGKAKNIQYF
V gene: TRBV20-1; D gene: .; clone size: few; J gene: TRBJ2-5; CDR3 DNA: TGCAGTGCTAGAGATCCTTTTCAAGAGACCCAGTACTTC; CDR3 protein: CSARDPFQETQYF
V gene: TRBV20-1; D gene: .; clone size: .; J gene: TRBJ2-3; CDR3 DNA: TGCAGTGCCCGGGCGCAGGTGGGAGATACGCAGTATTTT; CDR3 protein: CSARAQVGDTQYF
V gene: TRBV12-3/TRBV12-4; D gene: .; clone size: few; J gene: TRBJ2-6; CDR3 DNA: TGTGCCAGCATGATTGCTGGGGCCAACGTCCTGACTTTC; CDR3 protein: CASMIAGANVLTF
V gene: TRBV6-2/TRBV6-3; D gene: .; clone size: .; J gene: TRBJ1-4; CDR3 DNA: TGTGCCAGCAGACCCGGGACGCCTAATGAAAAACTGTTTTTT; CDR3 protein: CASRPGTPNEKLFF
V gene: TRBV5-1; D gene: .; clone size: .; J gene: TRBJ2-3; CDR3 DNA: TGCGCCAGCAGCACAAGGATCACAGATACGCAGTATTTT; CDR3 protein: CASSTRITDTQYF